The clone carrying this T cell receptor (beta chain) was observed many times. This entry is derived from a study of Graves' ophthalmopathy and Graves' hyperthyroidism. Study at large: At initial diagnosis, peripheral blood was obtained, and this preceded any treatment.

This CDR3 comprises 13 residues. Germline CDR1 LNHDA, CDR2 SQIVND (reference sequence). With 9 bases clipped from V and 6 bases from J, the junction kept 11 bases outside the gene matches. RNA transcripts yielded amplified TCR beta CDR3 regions. First-round RT-PCR used HTBI primers; second-round multiplex PCR followed. Using its own MiXCR run on the multiplex PCR reads, TCRdb lists one record per CDR3 protein. Of nearly 400,000 distinct CDR3 sequences listed, about 16% are singletons. It was from 8 to 10 ml of fresh peripheral blood that the PBMCs came. The sequenced material came from peripheral blood. The V and J genes are TRBV19 and TRBJ2-7; 7 nucleotides match TRBD2. The clonotype originates from a woman under 30 with Graves' ophthalmopathy. CDR3 region: CASREESVREQYF. In nucleotides, the CDR3 is TGTGCCAGCCGGGAGGAATCCGTGCGCGAGCAGTACTTC.